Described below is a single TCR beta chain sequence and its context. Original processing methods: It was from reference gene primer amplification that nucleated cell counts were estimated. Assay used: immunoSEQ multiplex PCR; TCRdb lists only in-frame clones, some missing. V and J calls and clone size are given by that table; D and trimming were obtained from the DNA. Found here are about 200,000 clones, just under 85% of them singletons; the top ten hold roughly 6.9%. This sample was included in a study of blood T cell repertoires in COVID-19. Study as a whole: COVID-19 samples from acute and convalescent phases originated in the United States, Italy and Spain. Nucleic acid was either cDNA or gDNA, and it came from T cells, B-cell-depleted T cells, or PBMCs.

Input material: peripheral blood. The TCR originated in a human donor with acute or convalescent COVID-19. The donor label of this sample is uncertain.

In nucleotides, the CDR3 is TGTGCCAGCAGCCAGACAGGGAACTATGGCTACACCTTC. Translated, it gives CASSQTGNYGYTF. The chain combines TRBV11-2 with TRBJ1-2; 7 positions match TRBD1. The trim removed 5 bases at V and 2 bases at J, leaving 2 bases unmatched. The CDR3 loop spans 13 amino acids. The germline gives CDR1 SGHAT, CDR2 FQNNGV.